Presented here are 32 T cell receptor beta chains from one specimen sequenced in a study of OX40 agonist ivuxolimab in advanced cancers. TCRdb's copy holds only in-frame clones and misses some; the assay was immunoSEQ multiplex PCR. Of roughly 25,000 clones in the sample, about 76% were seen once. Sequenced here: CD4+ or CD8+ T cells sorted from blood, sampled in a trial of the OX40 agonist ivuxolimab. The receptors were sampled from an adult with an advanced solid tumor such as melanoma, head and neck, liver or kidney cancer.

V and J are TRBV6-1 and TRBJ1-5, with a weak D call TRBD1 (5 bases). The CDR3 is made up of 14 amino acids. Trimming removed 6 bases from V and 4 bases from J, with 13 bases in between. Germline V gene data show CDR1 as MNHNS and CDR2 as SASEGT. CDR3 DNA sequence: TGTGCCAGCAGCCCCACCCAGGGTAATCAGCCCCAGCATTTT. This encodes CASSPTQGNQPQHF.

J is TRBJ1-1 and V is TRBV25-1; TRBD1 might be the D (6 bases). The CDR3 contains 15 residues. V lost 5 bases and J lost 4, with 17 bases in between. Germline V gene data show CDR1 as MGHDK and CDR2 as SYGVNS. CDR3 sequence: CASSFRDTGLTEAFF. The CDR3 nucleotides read TGTGCCAGCAGTTTCCGGGACACGGGACTCACTGAAGCTTTCTTT.

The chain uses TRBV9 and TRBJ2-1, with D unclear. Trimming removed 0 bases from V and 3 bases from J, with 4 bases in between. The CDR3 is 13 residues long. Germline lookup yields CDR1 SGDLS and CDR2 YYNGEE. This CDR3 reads CASSVVDYNEQFF. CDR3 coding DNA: TGTGCCAGCAGCGTAGTGGACTACAATGAGCAGTTCTTC.

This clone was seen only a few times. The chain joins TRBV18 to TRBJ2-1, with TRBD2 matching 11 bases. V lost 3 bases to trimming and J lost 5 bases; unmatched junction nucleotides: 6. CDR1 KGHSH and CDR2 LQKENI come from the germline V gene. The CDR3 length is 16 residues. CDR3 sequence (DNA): TGTGCCAGCTCACCCCGGGGACTAGCGGAGAACAATGAGCAGTTCTTC. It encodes CASSPRGLAENNEQFF.

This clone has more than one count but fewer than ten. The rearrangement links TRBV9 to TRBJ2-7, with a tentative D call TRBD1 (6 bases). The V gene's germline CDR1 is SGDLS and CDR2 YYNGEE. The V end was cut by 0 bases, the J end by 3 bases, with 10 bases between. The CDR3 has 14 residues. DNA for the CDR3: TGTGCCAGCAGCGTAGGGGACATAGGCTACGAGCAGTACTTC. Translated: CASSVGDIGYEQYF.

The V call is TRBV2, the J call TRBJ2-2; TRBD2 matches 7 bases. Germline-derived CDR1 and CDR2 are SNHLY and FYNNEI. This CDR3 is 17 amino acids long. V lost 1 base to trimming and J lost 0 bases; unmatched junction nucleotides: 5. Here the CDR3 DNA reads TGTGCCAGCAGTGAAGAGAGAGCGGGGCCGAACACCGGGGAGCTGTTTTTT. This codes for CASSEERAGPNTGELFF.

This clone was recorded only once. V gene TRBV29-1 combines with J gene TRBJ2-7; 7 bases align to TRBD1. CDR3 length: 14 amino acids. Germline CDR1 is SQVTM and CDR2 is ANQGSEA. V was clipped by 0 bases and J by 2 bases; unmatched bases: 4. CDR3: CSVEEKGAAYEQYF. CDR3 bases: TGCAGCGTTGAAGAAAAGGGGGCTGCCTACGAGCAGTACTTC.

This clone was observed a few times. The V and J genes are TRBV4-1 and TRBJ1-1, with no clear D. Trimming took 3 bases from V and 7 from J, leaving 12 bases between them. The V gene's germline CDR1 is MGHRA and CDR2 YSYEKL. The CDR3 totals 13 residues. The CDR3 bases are TGCGCCAGCAGCCAGGGTCCCCTGGGTGAAGCTTTCTTT. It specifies CASSQGPLGEAFF.

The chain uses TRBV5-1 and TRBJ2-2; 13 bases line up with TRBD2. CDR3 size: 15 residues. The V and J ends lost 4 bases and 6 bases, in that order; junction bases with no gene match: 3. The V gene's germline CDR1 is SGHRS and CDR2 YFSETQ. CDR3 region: CASSPGLAGSGELFF. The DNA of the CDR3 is TGCGCCAGCAGCCCGGGACTAGCGGGGTCCGGGGAGCTGTTTTTT.

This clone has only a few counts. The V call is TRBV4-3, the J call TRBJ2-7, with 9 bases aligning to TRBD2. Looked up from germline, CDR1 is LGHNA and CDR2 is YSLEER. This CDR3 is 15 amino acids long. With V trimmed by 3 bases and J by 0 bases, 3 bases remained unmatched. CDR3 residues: CASSHSGGSSYEQYF. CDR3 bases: TGCGCCAGCAGCCACAGCGGGGGGTCCTCCTACGAGCAGTACTTC.

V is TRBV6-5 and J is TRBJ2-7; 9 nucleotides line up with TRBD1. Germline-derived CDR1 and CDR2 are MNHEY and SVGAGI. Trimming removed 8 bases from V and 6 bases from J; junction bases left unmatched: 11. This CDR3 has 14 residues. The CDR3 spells CASDQDRGLGEQYF. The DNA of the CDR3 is TGTGCCAGCGATCAGGACAGGGGTCTCGGCGAGCAGTACTTC.

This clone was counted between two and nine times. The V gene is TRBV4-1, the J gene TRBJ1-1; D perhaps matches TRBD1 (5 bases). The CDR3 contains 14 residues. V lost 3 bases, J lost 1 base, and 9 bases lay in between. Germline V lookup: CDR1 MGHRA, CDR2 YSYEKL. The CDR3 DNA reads TGCGCCAGCAGCCAGATGACAGAGAACACTGAAGCTTTCTTT. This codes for CASSQMTENTEAFF.

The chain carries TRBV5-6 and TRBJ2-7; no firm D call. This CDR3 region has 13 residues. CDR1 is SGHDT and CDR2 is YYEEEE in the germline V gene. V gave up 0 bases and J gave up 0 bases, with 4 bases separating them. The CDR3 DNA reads TGTGCCAGCAGCTTGGGCTACTCCTACGAGCAGTACTTC. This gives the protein CASSLGYSYEQYF.

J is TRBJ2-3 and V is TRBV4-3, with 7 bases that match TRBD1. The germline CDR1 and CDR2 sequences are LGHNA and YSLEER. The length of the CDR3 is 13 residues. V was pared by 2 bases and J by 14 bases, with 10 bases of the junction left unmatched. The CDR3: CASSQNPGQPPYF. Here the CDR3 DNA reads TGCGCCAGCAGCCAAAATCCGGGACAGCCACCGTATTTT.

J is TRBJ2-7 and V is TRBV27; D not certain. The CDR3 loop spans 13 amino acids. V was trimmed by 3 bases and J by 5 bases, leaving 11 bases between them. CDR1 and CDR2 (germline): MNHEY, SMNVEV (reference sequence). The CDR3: CASSLGRANEQYF. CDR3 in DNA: TGTGCCAGCAGTTTGGGTAGGGCCAACGAGCAGTACTTC.

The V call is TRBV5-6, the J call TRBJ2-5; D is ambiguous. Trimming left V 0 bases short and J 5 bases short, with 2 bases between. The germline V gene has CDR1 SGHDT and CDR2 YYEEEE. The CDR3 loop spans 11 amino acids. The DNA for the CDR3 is TGTGCCAGCAGCTTGGACGAGACCCAGTACTTC. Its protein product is CASSLDETQYF.

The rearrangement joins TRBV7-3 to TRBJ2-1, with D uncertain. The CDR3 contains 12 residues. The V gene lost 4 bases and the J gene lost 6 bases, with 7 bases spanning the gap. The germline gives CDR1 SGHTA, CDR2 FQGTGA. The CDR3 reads CASSSSGNEQFF. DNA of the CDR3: TGTGCCAGCAGCTCTAGTGGCAATGAGCAGTTCTTC.

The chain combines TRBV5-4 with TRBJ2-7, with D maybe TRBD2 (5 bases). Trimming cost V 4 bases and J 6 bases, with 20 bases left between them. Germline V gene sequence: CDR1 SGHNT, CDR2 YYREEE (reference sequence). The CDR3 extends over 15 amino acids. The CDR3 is CASSGPAALAGEQYF. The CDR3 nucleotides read TGTGCCAGCAGCGGACCCGCTGCCCTCGCGGGCGAGCAGTACTTC.

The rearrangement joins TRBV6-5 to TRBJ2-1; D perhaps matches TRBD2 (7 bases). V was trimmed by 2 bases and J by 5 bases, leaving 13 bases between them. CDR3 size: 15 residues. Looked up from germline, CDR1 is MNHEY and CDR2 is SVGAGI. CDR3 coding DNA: TGTGCCAGCAGTTACGGGAGGGGGGGGCACAATGAGCAGTTCTTC. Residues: CASSYGRGGHNEQFF.

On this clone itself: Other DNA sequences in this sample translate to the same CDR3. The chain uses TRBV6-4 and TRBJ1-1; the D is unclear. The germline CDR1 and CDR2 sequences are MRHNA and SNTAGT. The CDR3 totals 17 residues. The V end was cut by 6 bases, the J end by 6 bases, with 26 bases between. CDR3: CASRDRLNQLPSAEAFF. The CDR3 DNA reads TGTGCCAGCAGGGACCGACTGAACCAGCTACCCAGCGCTGAAGCTTTCTTT.

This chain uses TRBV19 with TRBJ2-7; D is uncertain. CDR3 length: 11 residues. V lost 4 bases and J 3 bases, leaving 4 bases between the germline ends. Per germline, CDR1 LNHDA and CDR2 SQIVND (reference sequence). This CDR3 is CASSNYYEQYF. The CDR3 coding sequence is TGTGCCAGTAGTAATTACTACGAGCAGTACTTC.

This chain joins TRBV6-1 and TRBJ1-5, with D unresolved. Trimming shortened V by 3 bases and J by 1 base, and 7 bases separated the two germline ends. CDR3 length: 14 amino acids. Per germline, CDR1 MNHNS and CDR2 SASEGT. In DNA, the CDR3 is TGTGCCAGCAGTGAGAACGGAAGCAATCAGCCCCAGCATTTT. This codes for CASSENGSNQPQHF.

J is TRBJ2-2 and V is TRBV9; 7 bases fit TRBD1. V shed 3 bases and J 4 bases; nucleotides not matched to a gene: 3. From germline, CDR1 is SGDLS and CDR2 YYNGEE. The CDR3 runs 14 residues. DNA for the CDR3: TGTGCCAGCAGCGCCCGACAGGGCACCGGGGAGCTGTTTTTT. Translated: CASSARQGTGELFF.

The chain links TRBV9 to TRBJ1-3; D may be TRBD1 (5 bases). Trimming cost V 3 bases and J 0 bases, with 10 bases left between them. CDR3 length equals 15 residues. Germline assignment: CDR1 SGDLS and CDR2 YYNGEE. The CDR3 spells CASSADTFSGNTIYF. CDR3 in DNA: TGTGCCAGCAGCGCGGACACCTTCTCTGGAAACACCATATATTTT.

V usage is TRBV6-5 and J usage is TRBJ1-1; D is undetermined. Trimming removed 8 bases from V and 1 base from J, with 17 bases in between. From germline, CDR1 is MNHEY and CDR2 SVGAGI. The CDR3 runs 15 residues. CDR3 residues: CASRTGDLGNTEAFF. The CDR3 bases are TGTGCCAGCCGCACCGGAGATTTAGGGAACACTGAAGCTTTCTTT.

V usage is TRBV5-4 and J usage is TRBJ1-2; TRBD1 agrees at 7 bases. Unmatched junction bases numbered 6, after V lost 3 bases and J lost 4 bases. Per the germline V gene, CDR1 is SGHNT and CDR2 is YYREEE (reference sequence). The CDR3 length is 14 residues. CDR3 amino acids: CASSWAGGGYGYTF. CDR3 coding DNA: TGTGCCAGCAGCTGGGCAGGGGGGGGCTATGGCTACACCTTC.

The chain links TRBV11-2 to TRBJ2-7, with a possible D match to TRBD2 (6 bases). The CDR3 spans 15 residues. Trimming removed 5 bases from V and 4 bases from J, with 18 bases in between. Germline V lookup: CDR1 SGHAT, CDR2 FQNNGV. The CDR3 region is CASSPGGGVGYEQYF. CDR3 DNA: TGTGCCAGCAGCCCCGGGGGAGGTGTCGGTTACGAGCAGTACTTC.

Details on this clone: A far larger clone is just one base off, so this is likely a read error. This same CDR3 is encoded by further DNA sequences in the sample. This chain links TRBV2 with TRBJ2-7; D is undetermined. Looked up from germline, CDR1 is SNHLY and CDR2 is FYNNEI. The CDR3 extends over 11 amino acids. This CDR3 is CASSGVYEQYF. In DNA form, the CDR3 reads TGTGCTAGCAGTGGAGTCTACGAGCAGTACTTC.

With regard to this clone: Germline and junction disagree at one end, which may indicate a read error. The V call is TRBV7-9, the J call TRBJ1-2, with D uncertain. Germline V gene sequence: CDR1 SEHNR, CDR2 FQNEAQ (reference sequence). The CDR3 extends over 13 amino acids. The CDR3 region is CASSLVPPDGYAF. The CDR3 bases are TGTGCCAGCAGCTTAGTCCCACCTGATGGCTACGCCTTC. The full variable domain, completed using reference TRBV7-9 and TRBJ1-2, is DTGVSQNPRHKITKRGQNVTFRCDPISEHNRLYWYRQTLGQGPEFLTYFQNEAQLEKSRLLSDRFSAERPKGSFSTLEIQRTEQGDSAMYLCASSLVPPDGYAFGSGTRLTVV.

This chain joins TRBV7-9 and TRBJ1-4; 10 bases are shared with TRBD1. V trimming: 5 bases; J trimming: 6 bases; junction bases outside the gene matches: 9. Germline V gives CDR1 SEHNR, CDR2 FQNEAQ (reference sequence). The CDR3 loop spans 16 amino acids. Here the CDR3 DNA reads TGTGCCAGCAGCAAACTAAGGACAGGGGGGCATGAAAAACTGTTTTTT. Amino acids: CASSKLRTGGHEKLFF.

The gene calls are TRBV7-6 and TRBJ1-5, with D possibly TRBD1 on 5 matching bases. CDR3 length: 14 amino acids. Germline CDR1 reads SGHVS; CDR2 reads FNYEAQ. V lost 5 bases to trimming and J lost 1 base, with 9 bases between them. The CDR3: CASSPQGSNQPQHF. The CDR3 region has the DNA TGTGCCAGCAGCCCCCAGGGAAGCAATCAGCCCCAGCATTTT.

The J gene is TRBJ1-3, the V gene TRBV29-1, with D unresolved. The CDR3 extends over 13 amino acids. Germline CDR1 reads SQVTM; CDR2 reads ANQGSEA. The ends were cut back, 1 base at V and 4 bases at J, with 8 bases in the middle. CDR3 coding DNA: TGCAGCGTTGAAGTCCCCGGGGGAAACACCATATATTTT. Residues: CSVEVPGGNTIYF. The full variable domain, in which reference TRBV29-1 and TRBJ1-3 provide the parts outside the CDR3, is SAVISQKPSRDICQRGTSLTIQCQVDSQVTMMFWYRQQPGQSLTLIATANQGSEATYESGFVIDKFPISRPNLTFSTLTVSNMSPEDSSIYLCSVEVPGGNTIYFGEGSWLTVV.